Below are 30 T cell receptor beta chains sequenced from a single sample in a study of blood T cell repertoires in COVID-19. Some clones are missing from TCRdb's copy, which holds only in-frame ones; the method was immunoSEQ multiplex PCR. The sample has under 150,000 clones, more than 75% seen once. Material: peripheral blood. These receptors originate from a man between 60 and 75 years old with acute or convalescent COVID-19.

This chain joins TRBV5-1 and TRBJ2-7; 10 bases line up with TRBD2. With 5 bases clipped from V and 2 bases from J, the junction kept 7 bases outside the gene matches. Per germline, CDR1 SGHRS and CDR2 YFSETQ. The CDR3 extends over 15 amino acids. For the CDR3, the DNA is TGCGCCAGCAGAGGCACTAGCGGGGCTACCTACGAGCAGTACTTC. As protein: CASRGTSGATYEQYF.

The CDR3 region has the DNA TGCGCCAGCAGTGAGAACACATACAAAACCCTGTATTTT. Residues: CASSENTYKTLYF. The rearrangement joins TRBV10-1 to TRBJ2-3; D unclear. Trimming removed 2 bases at V and 14 bases at J, with 17 bases between. The CDR3 has 13 amino acids. Germline values: CDR1 WNHNN, CDR2 SYGVQD (reference sequence).

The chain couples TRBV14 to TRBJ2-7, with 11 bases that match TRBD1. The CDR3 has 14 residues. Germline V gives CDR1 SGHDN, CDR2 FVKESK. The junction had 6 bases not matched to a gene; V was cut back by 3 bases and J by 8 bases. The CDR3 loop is CASSQDRGLRKQYF. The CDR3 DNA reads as TGTGCCAGCAGCCAGGACAGGGGGCTACGAAAGCAGTACTTC.

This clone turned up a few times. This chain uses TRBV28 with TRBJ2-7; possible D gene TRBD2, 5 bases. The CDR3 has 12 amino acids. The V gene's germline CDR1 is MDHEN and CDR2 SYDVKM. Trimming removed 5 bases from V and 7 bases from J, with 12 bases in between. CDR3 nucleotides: TGTGCCAGCAGTACCAACGGGAAAGAGCAGTACTTC. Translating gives CASSTNGKEQYF. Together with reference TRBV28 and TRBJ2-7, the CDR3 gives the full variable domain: DVKVTQSSRYLVKRTGEKVFLECVQDMDHENMFWYRQDPGLGLRLIYFSYDVKMKEKGDIPEGYSVSREKKERFSLILESASTNQTSMYLCASSTNGKEQYFGPGTRLTVT.

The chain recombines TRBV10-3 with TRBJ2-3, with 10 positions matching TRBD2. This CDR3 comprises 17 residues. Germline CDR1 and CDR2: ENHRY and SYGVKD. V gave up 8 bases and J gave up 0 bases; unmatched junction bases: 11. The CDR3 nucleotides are TGTGCCATCTGGGGGGCTAGCGGGAGTCCGAGCACAGATACGCAGTATTTT. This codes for CAIWGASGSPSTDTQYF.

The CDR3 loop is CASSLSGEETQYF. The CDR3 nucleotides read TGTGCCAGCAGCTTGTCGGGGGAAGAGACCCAGTACTTC. The chain employs TRBV5-6 and TRBJ2-5, with TRBD2 as a possible D gene (6 bases). CDR1 and CDR2 from the germline V gene are SGHDT and YYEEEE. V lost 1 base and J 3 bases, leaving 7 bases between the germline ends. This CDR3 is built from 13 residues. The full variable domain, its missing parts supplied by reference TRBV5-6 and TRBJ2-5, is DAGVTQSPTHLIKTRGQQVTLRCSPKSGHDTVSWYQQALGQGPQFIFQYYEEEERQRGNFPDRFSGHQFPNYSSELNVNALLLGDSALYLCASSLSGEETQYFGPGTRLLVL.

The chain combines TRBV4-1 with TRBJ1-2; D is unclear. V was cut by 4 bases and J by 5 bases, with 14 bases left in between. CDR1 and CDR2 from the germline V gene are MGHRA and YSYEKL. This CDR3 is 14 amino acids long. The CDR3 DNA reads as TGCGCCAGCAGCCCTGACATACAAGCATATGGCTACACCTTC. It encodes CASSPDIQAYGYTF.

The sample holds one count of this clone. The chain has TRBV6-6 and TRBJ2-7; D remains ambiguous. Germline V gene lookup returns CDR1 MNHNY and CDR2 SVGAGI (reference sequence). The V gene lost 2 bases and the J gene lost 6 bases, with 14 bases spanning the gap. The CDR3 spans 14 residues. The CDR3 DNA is TGTGCCAGCAGTTACGCGGTTATCTCGGGCGAGCAGTACTTC. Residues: CASSYAVISGEQYF.

CDR3 sequence: CASSAGFDGPYEQYF. The DNA of the CDR3 is TGTGCCAGCAGTGCGGGTTTTGACGGCCCCTACGAGCAGTACTTC. The genes are TRBV6-4 and TRBJ2-7, with unresolved D. Trimming took off 4 bases at V and 2 bases at J, with 15 bases between the two ends. The CDR3 is 15 residues long. CDR1 and CDR2 from the germline V gene are MRHNA and SNTAGT.

CDR3 sequence: CASSLSGGVFNEQFF. DNA for the CDR3: TGCGCCAGCAGCTTGTCGGGAGGGGTATTCAATGAGCAGTTCTTC. This rearrangement joins TRBV5-1 to TRBJ2-1; 8 bases align to TRBD2. V lost 1 base, J lost 6 bases, and 6 bases stayed unmatched. This CDR3 is 15 amino acids long. Germline-derived CDR1 and CDR2 are SGHRS and YFSETQ.

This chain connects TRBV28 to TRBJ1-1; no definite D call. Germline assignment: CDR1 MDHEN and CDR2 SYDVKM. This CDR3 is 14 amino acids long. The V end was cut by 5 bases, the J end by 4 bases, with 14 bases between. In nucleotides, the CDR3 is TGTGCCAGCAGTCCGGTGGCCCGAGGCACTGAAGCTTTCTTT. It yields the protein CASSPVARGTEAFF.

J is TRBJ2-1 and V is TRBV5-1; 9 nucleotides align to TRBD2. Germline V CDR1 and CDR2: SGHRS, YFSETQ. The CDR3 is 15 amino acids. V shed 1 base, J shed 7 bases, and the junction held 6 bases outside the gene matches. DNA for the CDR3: TGCGCCAGCAGCTTGCAAGCGGGAGGTCATAATGAGCAGTTCTTC. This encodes CASSLQAGGHNEQFF.

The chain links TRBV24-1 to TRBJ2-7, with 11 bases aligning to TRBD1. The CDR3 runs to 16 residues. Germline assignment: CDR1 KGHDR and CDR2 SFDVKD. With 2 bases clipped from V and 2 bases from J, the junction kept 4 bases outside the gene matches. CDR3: CATSDWGTGGTYEQYF. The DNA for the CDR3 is TGTGCCACCAGTGATTGGGGGACAGGGGGTACCTACGAGCAGTACTTC.

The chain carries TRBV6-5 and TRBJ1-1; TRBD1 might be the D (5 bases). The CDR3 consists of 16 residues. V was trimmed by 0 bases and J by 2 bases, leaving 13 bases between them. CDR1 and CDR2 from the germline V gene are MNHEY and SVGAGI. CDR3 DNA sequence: TGTGCCAGCAGTTACTCGACGGCCAGGACAAACACTGAAGCTTTCTTT. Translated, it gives CASSYSTARTNTEAFF.

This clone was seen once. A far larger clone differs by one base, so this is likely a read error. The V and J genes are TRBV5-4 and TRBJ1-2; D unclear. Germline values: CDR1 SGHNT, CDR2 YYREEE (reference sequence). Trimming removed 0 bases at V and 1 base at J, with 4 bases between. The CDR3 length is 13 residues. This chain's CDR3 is CASSLDGNYGYTF. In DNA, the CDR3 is TGTGCCAGCAGCTTGGACGGTAACTATGGCTACACCTTC.

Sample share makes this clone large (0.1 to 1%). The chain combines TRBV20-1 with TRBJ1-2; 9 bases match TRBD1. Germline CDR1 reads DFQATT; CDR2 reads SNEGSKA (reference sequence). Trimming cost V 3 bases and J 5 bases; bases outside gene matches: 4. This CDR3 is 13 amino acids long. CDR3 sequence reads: CSASSGQGYGYTF. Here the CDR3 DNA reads TGCAGTGCTAGTTCCGGACAGGGGTATGGCTACACCTTC.

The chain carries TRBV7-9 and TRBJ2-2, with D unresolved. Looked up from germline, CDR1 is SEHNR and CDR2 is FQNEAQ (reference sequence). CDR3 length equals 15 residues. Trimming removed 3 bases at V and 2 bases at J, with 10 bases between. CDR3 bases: TGTGCCAGCAGCTTCTTGGCCAGAAACACCGGGGAGCTGTTTTTT. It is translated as CASSFLARNTGELFF.

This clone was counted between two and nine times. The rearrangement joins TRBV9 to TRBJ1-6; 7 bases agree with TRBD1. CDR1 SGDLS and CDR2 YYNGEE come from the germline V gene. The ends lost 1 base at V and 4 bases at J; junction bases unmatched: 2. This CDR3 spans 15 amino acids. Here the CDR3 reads CASSVQGQYNSPLHF. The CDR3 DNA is TGTGCCAGCAGCGTACAGGGACAGTATAATTCACCCCTCCACTTT.

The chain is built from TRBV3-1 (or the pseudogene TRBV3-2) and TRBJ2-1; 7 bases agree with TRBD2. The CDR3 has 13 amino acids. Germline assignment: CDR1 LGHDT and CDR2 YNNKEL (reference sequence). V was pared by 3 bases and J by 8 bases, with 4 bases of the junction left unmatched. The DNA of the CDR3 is TGTGCCAGCAGCCACAGACTAGCCTATGAGCAGTTCTTC. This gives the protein CASSHRLAYEQFF.

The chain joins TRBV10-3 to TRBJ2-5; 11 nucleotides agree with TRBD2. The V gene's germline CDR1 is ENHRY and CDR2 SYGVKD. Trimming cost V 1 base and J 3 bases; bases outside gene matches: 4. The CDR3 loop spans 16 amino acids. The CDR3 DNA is TGTGCCATCAGTGAGTATCTAGCGGGAGGTGAAGAGACCCAGTACTTC. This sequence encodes CAISEYLAGGEETQYF.

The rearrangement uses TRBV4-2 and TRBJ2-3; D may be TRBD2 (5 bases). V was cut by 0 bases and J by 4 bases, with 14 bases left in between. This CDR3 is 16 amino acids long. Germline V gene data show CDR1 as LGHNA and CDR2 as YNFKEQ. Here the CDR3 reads CASSQEAGGAADTQYF. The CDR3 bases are TGTGCCAGCAGCCAAGAGGCTGGAGGAGCGGCAGATACGCAGTATTTT.

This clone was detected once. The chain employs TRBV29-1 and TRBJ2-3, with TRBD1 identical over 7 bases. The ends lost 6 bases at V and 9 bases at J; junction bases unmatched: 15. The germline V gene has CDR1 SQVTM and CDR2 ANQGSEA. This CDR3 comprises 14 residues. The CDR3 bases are TGCAGCGTCGAATTCCCGGGACAGACGGGGACGCAGTATTTT. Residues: CSVEFPGQTGTQYF.

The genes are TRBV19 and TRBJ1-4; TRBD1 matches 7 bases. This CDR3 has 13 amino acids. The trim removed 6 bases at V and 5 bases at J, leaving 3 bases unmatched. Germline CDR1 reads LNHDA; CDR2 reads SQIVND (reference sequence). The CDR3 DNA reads TGTGCCAGTAGGGTCAGGGGGAATGAAAAACTGTTTTTT. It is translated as CASRVRGNEKLFF.

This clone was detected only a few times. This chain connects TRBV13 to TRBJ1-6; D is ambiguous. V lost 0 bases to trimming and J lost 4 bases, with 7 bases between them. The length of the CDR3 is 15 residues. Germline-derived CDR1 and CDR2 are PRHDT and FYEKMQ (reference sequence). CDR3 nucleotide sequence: TGTGCCAGCAGCTTAGGGAGAAGTTATAATTCACCCCTCCACTTT. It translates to CASSLGRSYNSPLHF.

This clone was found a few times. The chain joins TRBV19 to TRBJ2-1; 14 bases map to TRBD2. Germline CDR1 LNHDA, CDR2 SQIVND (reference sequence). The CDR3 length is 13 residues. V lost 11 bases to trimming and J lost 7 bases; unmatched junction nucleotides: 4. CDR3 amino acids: CAAGLAGGNEQFF. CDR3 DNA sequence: TGTGCCGCAGGACTAGCGGGAGGTAATGAGCAGTTCTTC. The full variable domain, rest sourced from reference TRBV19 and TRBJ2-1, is DGGITQSPKYLFRKEGQNVTLSCEQNLNHDAMYWYRQDPGQGLRLIYYSQIVNDFQKGDIAEGYSVSREKKESFPLTVTSAQKNPTAFYLCAAGLAGGNEQFFGPGTRLTVL.

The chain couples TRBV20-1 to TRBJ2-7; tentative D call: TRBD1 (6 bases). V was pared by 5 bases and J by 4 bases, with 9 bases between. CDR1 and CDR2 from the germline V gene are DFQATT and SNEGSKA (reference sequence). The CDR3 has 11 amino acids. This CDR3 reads CSALGAYEQYF. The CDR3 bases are TGCAGTGCTTTGGGGGCGTACGAGCAGTACTTC.

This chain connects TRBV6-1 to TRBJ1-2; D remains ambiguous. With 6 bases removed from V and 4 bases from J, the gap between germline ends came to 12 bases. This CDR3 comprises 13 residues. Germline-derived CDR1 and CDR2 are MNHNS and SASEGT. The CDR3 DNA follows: TGTGCCAGCAGCCCTACCAGAGGCTATGGCTACACCTTC. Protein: CASSPTRGYGYTF.

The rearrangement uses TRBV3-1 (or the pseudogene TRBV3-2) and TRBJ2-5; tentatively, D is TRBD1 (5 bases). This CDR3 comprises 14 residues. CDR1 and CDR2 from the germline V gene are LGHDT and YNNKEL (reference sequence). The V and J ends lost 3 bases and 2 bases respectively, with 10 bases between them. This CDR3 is CASSQGPIQETQYF. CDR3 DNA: TGTGCCAGCAGCCAGGGGCCCATACAAGAGACCCAGTACTTC.

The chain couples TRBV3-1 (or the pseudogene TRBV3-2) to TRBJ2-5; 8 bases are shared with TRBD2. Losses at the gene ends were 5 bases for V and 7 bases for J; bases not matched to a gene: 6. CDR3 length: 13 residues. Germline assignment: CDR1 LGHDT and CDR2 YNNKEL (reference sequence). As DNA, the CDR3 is TGTGCCAGCAGCTCGGGACTAGATGGGACCCAGTACTTC. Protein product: CASSSGLDGTQYF.

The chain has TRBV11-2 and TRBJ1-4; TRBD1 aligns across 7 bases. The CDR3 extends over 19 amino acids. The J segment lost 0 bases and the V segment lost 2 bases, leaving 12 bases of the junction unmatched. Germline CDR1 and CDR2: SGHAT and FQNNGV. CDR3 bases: TGTGCCAGCAGCTTATGGTACAGGGGCGCGACTGCAACTAATGAAAAACTGTTTTTT. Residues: CASSLWYRGATATNEKLFF.